Reported below is one T cell receptor beta chain. The antigen remains unidentified. Its ends do not fully match the called genes, so a read error is possible. These data belong to a study of OX40 agonist ivuxolimab in advanced cancers. The overall study: The mean age was roughly 60 years, ranging from 23 to 79, with around four fifths of participants male.

CDR3 length equals 12 residues. The V gene's germline CDR1 is MNHNS and CDR2 SASEGT. The data were produced by immunoSEQ multiplex PCR, yet TCRdb's version contains in-frame clones alone and is incomplete. In the table there are around 100,000 clones, 90% of which are singletons. Whole-study results and caveats: Determination of antigen specificity was not performed for the expanded peripheral T cells.

The rearrangement uses TRBV6-1 and TRBJ2-7; 9 nucleotides line up with TRBD2. The clonotype comes from an adult with an advanced solid tumor such as melanoma, head and neck, liver or kidney cancer. The sequenced sample was CD4+ or CD8+ T cells sorted from blood, obtained in a trial of the OX40 agonist ivuxolimab. The CDR3 DNA sequence: TGTGCCAGCAGCGTCACCGGGACTAGCCCCGCCTTC. Protein product: CASSVTGTSPAF.